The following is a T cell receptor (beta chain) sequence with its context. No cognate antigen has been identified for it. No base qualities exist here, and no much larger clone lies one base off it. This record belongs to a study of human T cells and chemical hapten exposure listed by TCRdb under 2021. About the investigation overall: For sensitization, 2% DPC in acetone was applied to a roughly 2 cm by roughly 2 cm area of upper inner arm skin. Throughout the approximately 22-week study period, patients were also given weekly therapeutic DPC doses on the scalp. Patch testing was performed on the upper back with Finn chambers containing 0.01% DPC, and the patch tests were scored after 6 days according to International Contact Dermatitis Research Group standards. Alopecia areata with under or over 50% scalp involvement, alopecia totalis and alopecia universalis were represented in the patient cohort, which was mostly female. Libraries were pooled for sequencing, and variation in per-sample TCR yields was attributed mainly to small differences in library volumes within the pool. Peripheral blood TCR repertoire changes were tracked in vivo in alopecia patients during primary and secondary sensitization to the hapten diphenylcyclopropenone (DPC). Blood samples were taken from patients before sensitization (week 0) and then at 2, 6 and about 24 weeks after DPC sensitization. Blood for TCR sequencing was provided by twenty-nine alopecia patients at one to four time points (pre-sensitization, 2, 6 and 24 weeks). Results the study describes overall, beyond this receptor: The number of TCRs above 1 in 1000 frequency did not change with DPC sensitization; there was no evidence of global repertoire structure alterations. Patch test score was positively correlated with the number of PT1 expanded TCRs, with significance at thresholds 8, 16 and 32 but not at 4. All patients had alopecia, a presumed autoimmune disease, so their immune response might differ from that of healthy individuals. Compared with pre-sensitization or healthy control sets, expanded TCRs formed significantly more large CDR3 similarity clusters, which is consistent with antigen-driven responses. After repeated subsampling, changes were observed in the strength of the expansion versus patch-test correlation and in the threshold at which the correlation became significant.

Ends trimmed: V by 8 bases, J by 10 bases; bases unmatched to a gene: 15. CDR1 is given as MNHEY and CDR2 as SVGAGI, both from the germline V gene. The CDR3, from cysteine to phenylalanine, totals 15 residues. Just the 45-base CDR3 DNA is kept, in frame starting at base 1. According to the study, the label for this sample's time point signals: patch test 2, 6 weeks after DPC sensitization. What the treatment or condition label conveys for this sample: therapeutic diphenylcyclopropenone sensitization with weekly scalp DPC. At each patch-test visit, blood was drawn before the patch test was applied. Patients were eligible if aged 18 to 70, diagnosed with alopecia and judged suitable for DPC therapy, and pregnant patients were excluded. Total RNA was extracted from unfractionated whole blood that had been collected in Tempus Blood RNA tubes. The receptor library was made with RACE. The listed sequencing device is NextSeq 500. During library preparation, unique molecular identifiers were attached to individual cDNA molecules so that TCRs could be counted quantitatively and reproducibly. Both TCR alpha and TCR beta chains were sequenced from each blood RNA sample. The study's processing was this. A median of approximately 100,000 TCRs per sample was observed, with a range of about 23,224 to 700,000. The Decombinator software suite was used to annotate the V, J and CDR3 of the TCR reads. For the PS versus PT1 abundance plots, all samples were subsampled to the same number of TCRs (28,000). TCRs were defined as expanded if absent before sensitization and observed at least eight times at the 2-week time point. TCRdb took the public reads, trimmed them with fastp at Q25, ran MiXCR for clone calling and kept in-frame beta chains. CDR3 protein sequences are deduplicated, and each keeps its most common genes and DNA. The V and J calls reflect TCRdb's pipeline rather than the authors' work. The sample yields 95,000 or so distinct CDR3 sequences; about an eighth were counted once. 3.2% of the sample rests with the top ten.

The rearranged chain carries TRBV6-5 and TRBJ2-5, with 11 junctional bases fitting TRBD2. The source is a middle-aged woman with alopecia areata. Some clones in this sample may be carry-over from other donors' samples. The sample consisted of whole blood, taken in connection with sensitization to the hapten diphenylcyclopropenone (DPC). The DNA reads TGTGCCAGCGCGATAGCGGGAGGGACCCGCCGGGACCAGTACTTC. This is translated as CASAIAGGTRRDQYF.